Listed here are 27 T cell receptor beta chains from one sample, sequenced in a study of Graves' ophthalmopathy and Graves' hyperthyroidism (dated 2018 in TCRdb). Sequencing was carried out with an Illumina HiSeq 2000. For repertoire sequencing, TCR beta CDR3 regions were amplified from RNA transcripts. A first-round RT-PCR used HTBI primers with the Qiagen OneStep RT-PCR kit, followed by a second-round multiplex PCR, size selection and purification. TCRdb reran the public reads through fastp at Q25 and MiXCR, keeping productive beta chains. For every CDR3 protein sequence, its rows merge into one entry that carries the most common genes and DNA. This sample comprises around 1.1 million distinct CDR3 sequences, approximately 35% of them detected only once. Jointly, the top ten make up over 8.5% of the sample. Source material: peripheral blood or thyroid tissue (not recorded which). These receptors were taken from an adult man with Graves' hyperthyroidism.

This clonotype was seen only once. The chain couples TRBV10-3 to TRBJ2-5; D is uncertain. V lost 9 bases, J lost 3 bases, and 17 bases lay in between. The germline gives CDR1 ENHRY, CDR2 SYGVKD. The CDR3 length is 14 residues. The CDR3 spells CAITSQVGKETQYF. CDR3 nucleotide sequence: TGTGCCATTACCAGTCAGGTGGGGAAAGAGACCCAGTACTTC.

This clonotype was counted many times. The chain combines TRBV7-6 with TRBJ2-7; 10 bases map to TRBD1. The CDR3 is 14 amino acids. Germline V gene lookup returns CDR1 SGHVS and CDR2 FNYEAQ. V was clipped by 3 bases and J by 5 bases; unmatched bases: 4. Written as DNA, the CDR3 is TGTGCCAGCAGCTTCGCCGGGACAGGGGACGAGCAGTACTTC. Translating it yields CASSFAGTGDEQYF.

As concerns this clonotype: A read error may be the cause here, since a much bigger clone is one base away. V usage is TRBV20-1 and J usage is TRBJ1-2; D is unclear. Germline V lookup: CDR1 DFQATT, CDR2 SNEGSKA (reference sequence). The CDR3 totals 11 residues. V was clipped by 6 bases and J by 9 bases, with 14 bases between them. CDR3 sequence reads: CSARTSYSYTF. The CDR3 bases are TGCAGTGCGCGGACGAGTTATAGCTACACCTTC.

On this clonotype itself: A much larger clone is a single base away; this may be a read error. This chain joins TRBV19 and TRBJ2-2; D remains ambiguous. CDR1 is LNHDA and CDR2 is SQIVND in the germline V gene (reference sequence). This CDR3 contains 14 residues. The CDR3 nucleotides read TGTGCCAGTAGTTCGGACGCGAACACCTGGGAGCTGTTTTTT. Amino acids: CASSSDANTWELFF.

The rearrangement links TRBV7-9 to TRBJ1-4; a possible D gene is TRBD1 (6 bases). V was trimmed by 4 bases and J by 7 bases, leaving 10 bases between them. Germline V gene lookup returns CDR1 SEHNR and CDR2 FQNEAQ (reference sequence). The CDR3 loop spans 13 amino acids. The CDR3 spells CASSSRGSEKLFF. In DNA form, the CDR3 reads TGTGCCAGCAGCTCCAGGGGTAGTGAAAAACTGTTTTTT.

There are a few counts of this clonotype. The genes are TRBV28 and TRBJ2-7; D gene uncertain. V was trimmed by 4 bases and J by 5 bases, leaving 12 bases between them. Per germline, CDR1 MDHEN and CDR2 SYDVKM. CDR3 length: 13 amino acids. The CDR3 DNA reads TGTGCCAGCAGTTCCCCCCCCTTGAACGAGCAGTACTTC. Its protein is CASSSPPLNEQYF.

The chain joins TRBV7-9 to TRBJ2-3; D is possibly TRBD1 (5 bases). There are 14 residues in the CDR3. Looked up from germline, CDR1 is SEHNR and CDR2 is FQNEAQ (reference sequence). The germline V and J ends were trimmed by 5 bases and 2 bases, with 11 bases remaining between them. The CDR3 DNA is TGTGCCAGCAGCCTGGGGCGGAACACAGATACGCAGTATTTT. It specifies CASSLGRNTDTQYF.

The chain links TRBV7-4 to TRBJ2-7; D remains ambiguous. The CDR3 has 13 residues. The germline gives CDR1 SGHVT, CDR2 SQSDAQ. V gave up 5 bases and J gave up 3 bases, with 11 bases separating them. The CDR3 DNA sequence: TGTGCCAGCAGCCCGGACCCCCTCTACGAGCAGTACTTC. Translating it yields CASSPDPLYEQYF. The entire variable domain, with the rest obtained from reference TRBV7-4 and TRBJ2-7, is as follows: GAGVSQSPRYKVAKRGRDVALRCDSISGHVTLYWYRQTLGQGSEVLTYSQSDAQRDKSGRPSGRFSAERPERSVSTLKIQRTEQGDSAVYLCASSPDPLYEQYFGPGTRLTVT.

CDR3 in DNA: TGTGCCAGCAGCTCACCGGGACAGCACTACGAGCAGTACTTC. Its protein product is CASSSPGQHYEQYF. V and J are TRBV7-8 and TRBJ2-7, with 7 nucleotides matching TRBD1. CDR3 length: 14 residues. The V gene's germline CDR1 is SGHVS and CDR2 FQNEAQ. Trimming cost V 4 bases and J 3 bases; bases outside gene matches: 6.

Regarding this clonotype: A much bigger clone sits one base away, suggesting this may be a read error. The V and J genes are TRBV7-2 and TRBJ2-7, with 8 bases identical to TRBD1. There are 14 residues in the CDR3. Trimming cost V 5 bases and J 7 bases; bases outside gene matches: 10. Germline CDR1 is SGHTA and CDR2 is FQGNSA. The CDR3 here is CASSALQGVKEQYF. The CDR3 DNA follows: TGTGCCAGCAGCGCATTACAGGGGGTGAAAGAGCAGTACTTC. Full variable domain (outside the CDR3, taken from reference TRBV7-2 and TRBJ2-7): GAGVSQSPSNKVTEKGKDVELRCDPISGHTALYWYRQSLGQGLEFLIYFQGNSAPDKSGLPSDRFSAERTGGSVSTLTIQRTQQEDSAVYLCASSALQGVKEQYFGPGTRLTVT.

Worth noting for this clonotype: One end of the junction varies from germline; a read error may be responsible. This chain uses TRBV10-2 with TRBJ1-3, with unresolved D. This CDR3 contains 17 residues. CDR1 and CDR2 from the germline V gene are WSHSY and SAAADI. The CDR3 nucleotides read TGTGCCAGCAGTTCGATTTCTCGGCGGAGCTCTGGAAACACCATATATTTT. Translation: CASSSISRRSSGNTIYF.

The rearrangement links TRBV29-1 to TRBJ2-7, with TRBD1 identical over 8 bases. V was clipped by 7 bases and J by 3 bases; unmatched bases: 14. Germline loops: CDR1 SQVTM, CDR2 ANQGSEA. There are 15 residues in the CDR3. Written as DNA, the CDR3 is TGCAGCGCTGGTCGGAGGTCGACAGGGGTCTACGAGCAGTACTTC. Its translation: CSAGRRSTGVYEQYF.

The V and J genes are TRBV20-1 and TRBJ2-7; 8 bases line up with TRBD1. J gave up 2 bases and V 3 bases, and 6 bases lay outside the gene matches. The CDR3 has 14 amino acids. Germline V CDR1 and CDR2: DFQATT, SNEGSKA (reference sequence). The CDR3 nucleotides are TGCAGTGCTAGTCCGGACAGGGCTACCTACGAGCAGTACTTC. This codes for CSASPDRATYEQYF.

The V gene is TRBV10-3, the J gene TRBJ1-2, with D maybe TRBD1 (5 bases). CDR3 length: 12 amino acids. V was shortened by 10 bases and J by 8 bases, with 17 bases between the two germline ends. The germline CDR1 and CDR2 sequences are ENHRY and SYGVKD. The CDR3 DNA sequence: TGTGCCAGCAGAACTCCAGGGCGGGGCTACACCTTC. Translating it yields CASRTPGRGYTF.

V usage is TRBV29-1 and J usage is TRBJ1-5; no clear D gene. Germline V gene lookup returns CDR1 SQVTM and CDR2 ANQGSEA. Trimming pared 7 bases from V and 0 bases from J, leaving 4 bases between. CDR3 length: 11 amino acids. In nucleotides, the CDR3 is TGCAGCGATCATAGCAATCAGCCCCAGCATTTT. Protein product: CSDHSNQPQHF.

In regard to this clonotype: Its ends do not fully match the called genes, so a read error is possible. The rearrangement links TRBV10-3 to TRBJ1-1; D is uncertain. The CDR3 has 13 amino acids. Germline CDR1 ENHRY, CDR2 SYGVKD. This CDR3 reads CAISYAARLSFVF. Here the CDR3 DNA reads TGTGCCATCAGTTACGCCGCCCGCCTCTCTTTCGTCTTT.

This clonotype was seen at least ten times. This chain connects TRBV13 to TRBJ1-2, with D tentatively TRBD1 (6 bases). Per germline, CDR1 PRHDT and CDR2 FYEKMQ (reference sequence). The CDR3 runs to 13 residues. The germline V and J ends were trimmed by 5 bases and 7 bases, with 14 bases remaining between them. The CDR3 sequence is CASSITQGGGYTF. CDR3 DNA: TGTGCCAGCAGCATAACACAGGGAGGTGGCTACACCTTC.

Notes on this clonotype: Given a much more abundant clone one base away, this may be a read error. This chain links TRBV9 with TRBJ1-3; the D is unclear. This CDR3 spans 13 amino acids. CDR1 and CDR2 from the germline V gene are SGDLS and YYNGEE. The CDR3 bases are TGTGCCAACAGCCCAGGCGTGGAAAACACCATATATTTT. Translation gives CANSPGVENTIYF.

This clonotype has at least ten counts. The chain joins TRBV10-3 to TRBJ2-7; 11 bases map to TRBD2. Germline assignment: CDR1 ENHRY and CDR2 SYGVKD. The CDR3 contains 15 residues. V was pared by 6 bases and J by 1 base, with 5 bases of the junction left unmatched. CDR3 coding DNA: TGTGCCATCAGGATGGGACTAGCGGAGTCCTACGAGCAGTACTTC. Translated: CAIRMGLAESYEQYF.

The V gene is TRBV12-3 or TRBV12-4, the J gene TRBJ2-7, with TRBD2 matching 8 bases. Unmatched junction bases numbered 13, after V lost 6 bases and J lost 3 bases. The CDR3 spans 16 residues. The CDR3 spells CASRPQGAGGLYEQYF. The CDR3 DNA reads TGTGCCAGCAGGCCCCAAGGGGCGGGAGGCCTCTACGAGCAGTACTTC.

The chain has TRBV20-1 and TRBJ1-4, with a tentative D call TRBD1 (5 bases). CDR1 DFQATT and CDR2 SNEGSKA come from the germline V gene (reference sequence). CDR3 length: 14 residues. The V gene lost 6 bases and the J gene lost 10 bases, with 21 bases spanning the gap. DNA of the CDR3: TGCAGTGCCCCGATCGGGGGATCTTATGGAAAACTGTTTTTT. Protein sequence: CSAPIGGSYGKLFF.

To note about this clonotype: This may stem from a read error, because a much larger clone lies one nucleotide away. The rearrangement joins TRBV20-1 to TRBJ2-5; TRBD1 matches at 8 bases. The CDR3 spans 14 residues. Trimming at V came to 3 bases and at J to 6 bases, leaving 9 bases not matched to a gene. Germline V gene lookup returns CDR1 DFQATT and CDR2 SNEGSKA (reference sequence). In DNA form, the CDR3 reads TGCAGTGCTAGTTTGGACAGGGTCGCAAAGACCCAGTACTTC. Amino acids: CSASLDRVAKTQYF.

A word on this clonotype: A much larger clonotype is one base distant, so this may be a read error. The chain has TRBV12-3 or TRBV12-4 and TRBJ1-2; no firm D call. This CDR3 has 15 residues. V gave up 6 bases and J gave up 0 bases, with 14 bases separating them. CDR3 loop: CASSKRAVANYGYTF. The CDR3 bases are TGTGCCAGCAGCAAACGGGCCGTAGCTAACTATGGCTACACCTTC.

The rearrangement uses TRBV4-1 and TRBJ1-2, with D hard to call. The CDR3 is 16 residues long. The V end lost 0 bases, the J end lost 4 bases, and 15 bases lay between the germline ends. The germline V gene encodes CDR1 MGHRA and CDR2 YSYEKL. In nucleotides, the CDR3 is TGCGCCAGCAGCCAAGATCTAACGAGACCAATCTATGGCTACACCTTC. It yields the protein CASSQDLTRPIYGYTF.

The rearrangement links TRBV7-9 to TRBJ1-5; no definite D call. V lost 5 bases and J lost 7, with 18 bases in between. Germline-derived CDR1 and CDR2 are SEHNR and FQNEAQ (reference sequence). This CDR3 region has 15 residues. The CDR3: CASSLSPTGGQPQHF. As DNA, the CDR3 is TGTGCCAGCAGCCTATCTCCGACGGGAGGACAGCCCCAGCATTTT.

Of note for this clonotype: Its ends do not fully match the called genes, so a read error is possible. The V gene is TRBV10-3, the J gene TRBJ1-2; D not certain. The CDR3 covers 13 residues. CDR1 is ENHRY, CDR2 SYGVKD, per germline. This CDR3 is CASSLFGGYGYTF. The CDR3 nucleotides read TGTGCCAGCAGTTTATTCGGTGGATATGGCTACACCTTC.

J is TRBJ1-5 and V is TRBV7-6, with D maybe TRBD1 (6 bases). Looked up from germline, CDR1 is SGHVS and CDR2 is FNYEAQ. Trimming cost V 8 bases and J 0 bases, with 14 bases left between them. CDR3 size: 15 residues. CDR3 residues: CASPRGPYSNQPQHF. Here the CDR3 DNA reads TGTGCCAGCCCCAGGGGACCATATAGCAATCAGCCCCAGCATTTT.